What follows describes a single TCR beta chain. Trimming removed 4 bases from V and 4 bases from J, with 2 bases in between. Germline V gene lookup returns CDR1 MGHDK and CDR2 SYGVNS. The CDR3 has 12 residues. The data were produced by immunoSEQ multiplex PCR, yet TCRdb's version contains in-frame clones alone and is incomplete. Of under 65,000 clones in the sample, 91% are singletons; the top ten hold less than 0.55%. The data were obtained in a study of OX40 agonist ivuxolimab in advanced cancers. Looking at the study overall: Subjects had a mean age of about 65 years, with a range of about 20 to 85; 82.7% were male.

The TCR sequence derives from an adult with an advanced solid tumor such as melanoma, head and neck, liver or kidney cancer. Sequenced material: CD4+ or CD8+ T cells sorted from blood, taken in a trial of the OX40 agonist ivuxolimab. The rearrangement uses TRBV25-1 and TRBJ2-6; D unresolved. The CDR3 DNA sequence: TGTGCCAGCAGTGGAGGGGCCAACGTCCTGACTTTC. This codes for CASSGGANVLTF.